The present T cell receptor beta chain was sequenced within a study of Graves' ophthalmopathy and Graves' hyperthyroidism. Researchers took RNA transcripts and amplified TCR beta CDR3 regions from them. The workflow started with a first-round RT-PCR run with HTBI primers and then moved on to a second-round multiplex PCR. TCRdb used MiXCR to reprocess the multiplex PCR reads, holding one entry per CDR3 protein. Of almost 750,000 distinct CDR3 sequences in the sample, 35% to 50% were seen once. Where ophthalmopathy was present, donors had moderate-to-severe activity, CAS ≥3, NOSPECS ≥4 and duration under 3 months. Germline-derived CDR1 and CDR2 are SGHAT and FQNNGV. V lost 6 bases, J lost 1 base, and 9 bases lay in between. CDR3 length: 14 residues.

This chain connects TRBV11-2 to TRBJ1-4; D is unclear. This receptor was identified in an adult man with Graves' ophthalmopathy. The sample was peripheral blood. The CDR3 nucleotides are TGTGCCAGCAGTTTTACGGTAACTAATGAAAAACTGTTTTTT. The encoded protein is CASSFTVTNEKLFF. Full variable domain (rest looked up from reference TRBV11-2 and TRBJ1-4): EAGVAQSPRYKIIEKRQSVAFWCNPISGHATLYWYQQILGQGPKLLIQFQNNGVVDDSQLPKDRFSAERLKGVDSTLKIQPAKLEDSAVYLCASSFTVTNEKLFFGSGTQLSVL.